One T cell receptor beta chain is described in this entry. This clone was seen only once. What this receptor recognizes is not known. Per-base qualities were not stored, and no clone one base away is much larger. According to the germline V gene, CDR1 reads MNHEY and CDR2 reads SVGAGI. V loses 6 bases, J loses 1 base, and the germline ends lie 7 bases apart. The CDR3 numbers 13 residues from cysteine through phenylalanine. Kept here is only the CDR3 DNA, which spans 39 bases and is read in frame from base 1. Healthy HIV-negative adults with no recently reported acute infections or vaccinations were included as donors. Every donor was a Caucasian adult residing in Nashville, Tennessee, USA. CD4+ T cells were enriched through magnetic negative selection, after which naive cells were positively selected on CD45RA and the remaining negative fraction served as the memory subset. After blood collection by leukapheresis, PBMCs were isolated using Ficoll-Histopaque density gradient centrifugation and then cryopreserved in the vapor phase of liquid nitrogen. Analytical flow cytometry was used to check the purity and quantity of every magnetically sorted T cell population. Each sorted fraction had its genomic DNA isolated and then quantified by UV absorbance on a Nanodrop 2000c.

Using the deep immunoSEQ assay, multiplex PCR amplified TCR CDR3 regions from genomic DNA. Genomic DNA extracted from each cell subset was distributed evenly over all wells of several immunoSEQ 96-well plates, and each plate served as one replicate. For sorted subsets, each replicate PCR was loaded with approximately 190 ng genomic DNA, equivalent to approximately 27,000 T cell genomes. The purified libraries were quantified using a Qubit 3.0 fluorometer, sized with a Bioanalyzer 2100, and then quantified again using the KAPA Library Quantification kit. A separate single-read 150-cycle Illumina NextSeq 550 flow cell was used to sequence each immunoSEQ 96-well plate. The authors processed their data as follows. Because only junctional sequences without quality scores were contained in the immunoSEQ output, filtering matching that applied to full-length reads could not be performed. To assign V/J genes and CDR3, sequences were annotated using PyIR, a Python wrapper for IgBLAST v1.9, with IMGT germline references. Reads with weak V/J assignments (E-value above 1e-6), missing CDR3, stop codons, out-of-frame junctions, or ambiguous translated residues were removed. V3J clonotypes were defined by identical inferred V gene, J gene, and CDR3 amino acid sequence. Percentage overlap between repertoires was computed as shared unique clonotypes divided by the size of the smaller repertoire. Repertoire richness was assessed with RTK rarefaction, the Chao1 estimator, and Recon v2.1 estimates of unobserved clonotypes. For all TCRbeta clonotypes obtained by the gDNA method from a few donors, generation probabilities were computed with OLGA. The table was pulled from immuneACCESS by TCRdb, which kept in-frame rearrangements only. Such tables lose some clones; where checked, under half of the loss comes from unresolved V genes, and the rest has no known cause. From that table come the V and J calls and clone size; the DNA was used to work out D and trimming. This sample has approximately 2.5 million clones in its table, and roughly 92% of those were observed once. In total, the top ten clones hold 0.13% to 0.15% of the sample.

These data come from a study of shared clonotypes between healthy human individuals (dated by TCRdb to about 2020). At the level of the whole study: The cohort included a few men and two women between 18 and 49 years of age. For each donor, CD4 naive and CD4 memory were each run on three plates, CD8 naive on two plates, and CD8 memory on one plate. To estimate repertoire size and how much clonotypes are shared between individuals, the study performed deep sequencing of blood TCR repertoires from a few healthy adults. Libraries were prepared and TCR repertoires were sequenced by different laboratories using diverse techniques, in order to increase sequencing depth and limit assay-specific biases. Per donor, leukapheresis produced somewhere between about 0.94 and 9 billion PBMCs. Findings and caveats that apply to the study as a whole: Rarefaction of sorted-subset datasets indicated incomplete sequencing despite the large sequencing depth. When a few donors were compared, the shared fraction of clonotypes was about 5.4% for naive CD4, over 3% for naive CD8, roughly 2.5% for memory CD4, and 0.3% to 0.5% for memory CD8. The genetic and exposure-history diversity represented was limited by the small number of donors. Sampling was restricted to blood, and TCR repertoires in tissues likely differ from the TCR repertoires found in blood. Pairwise subsampling led to the expectation that sequencing depth would affect the degree of clonotype sharing among donors. Estimated clonotype richness was generally larger for naive than for memory subsets. Clonotypes shared by all four sorted-subset donors showed higher generation probabilities than non-shared clonotypes.

This receptor was taken from a man younger than 30 in good health. The sample was naive CD4+ T cells sorted from blood. Read against the paper, the sample's cell subset or site label means: CD45RA+ positively selected. The chain is made from TRBV6-5 and TRBJ2-1, with TRBD1 perhaps the D gene, on 6 matching bases. The sequence in DNA is TGTGCCAGCAGGGGACAATCCTACAATGAGCAGTTCTTC. This encodes CASRGQSYNEQFF.